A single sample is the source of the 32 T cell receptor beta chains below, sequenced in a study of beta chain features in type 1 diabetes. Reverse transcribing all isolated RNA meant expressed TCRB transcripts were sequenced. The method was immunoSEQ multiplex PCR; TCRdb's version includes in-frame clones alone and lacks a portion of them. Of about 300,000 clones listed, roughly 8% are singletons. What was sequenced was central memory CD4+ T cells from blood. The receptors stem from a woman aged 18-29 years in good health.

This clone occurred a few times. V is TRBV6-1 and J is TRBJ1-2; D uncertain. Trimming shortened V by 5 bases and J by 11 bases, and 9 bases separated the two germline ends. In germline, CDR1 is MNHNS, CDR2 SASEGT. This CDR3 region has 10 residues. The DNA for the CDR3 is TGTGCCAGCAGTAACATGGAATACACCTTC. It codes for CASSNMEYTF.

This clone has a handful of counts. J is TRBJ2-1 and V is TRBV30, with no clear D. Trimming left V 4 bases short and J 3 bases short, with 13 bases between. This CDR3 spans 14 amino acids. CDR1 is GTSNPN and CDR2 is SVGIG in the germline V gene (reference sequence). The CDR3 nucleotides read TGTGCCTGGAAGCCTGTTCGCAACTACAATGAGCAGTTCTTC. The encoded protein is CAWKPVRNYNEQFF.

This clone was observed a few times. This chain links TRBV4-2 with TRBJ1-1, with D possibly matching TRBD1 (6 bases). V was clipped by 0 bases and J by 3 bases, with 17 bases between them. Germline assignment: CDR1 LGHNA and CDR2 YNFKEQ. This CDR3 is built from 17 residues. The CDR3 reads CASSQDLAGTRYTEAFF. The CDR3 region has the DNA TGTGCCAGCAGCCAAGATCTAGCCGGGACAAGGTACACTGAAGCTTTCTTT.

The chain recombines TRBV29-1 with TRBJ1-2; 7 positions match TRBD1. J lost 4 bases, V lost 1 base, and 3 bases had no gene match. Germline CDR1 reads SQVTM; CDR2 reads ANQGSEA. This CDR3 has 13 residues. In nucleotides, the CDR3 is TGCAGCGTTGAAGCCAACAGGGGCTATGGCTACACCTTC. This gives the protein CSVEANRGYGYTF. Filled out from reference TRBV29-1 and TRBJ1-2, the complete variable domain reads SAVISQKPSRDICQRGTSLTIQCQVDSQVTMMFWYRQQPGQSLTLIATANQGSEATYESGFVIDKFPISRPNLTFSTLTVSNMSPEDSSIYLCSVEANRGYGYTFGSGTRLTVV.

As DNA, the CDR3 is TGTGCCAGCAGTCCGATGAGCTATGGCTACACCTTC. Amino acids: CASSPMSYGYTF. The chain couples TRBV2 to TRBJ1-2; D unresolved. CDR1 and CDR2 (germline): SNHLY, FYNNEI. The CDR3 length is 12 residues. Trimming pared 5 bases from V and 4 bases from J, leaving 8 bases between. The full variable domain, rest sourced from reference TRBV2 and TRBJ1-2, is EPEVTQTPSHQVTQMGQEVILRCVPISNHLYFYWYRQILGQKVEFLVSFYNNEISEKSEIFDDQFSVERPDGSNFTLKIRSTKLEDSAMYFCASSPMSYGYTFGSGTRLTVV.

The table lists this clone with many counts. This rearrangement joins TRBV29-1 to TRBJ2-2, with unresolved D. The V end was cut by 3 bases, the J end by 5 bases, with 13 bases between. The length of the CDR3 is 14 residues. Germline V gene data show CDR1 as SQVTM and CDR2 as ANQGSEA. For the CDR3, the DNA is TGCAGCGTTGAGCTAGGAGTGGTGACCGGGGAGCTGTTTTTT. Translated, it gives CSVELGVVTGELFF.

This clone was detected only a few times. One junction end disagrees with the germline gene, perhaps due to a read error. In DNA form, the CDR3 reads TGTGCCAGCAGCCAATACTTACGTTCGTTCGCCTTC. It is translated as CASSQYLRSFAF. V gene TRBV2 combines with J gene TRBJ1-2; D unresolved. Germline lookup yields CDR1 SNHLY and CDR2 FYNNEI. The CDR3 runs to 12 residues.

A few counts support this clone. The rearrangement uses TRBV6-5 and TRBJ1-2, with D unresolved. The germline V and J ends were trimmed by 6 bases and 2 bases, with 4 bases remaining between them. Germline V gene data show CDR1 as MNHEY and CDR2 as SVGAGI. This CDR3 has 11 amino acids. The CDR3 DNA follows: TGTGCCAGCAGAAGAAACTATGGCTACACCTTC. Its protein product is CASRRNYGYTF.

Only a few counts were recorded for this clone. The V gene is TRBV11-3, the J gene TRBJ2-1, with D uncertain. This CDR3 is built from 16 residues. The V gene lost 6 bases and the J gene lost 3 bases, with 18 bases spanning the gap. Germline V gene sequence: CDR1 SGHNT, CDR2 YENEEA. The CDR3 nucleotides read TGTGCCAGCAGACGCGGTGCCATGAACTTCTACAATGAGCAGTTCTTC. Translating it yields CASRRGAMNFYNEQFF.

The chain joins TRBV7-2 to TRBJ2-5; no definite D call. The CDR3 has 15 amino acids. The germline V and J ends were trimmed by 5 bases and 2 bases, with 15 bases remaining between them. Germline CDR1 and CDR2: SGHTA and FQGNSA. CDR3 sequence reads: CASSQRPGPQETQYF. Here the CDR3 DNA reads TGTGCCAGCAGCCAACGTCCTGGGCCGCAAGAGACCCAGTACTTC.

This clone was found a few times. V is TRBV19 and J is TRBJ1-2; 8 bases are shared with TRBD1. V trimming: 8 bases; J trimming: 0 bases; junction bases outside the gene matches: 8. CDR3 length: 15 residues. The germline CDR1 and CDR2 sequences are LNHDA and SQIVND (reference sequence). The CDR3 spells CASGDRPYTNYGYTF. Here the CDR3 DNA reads TGTGCCAGTGGGGACAGGCCGTACACTAACTATGGCTACACCTTC.

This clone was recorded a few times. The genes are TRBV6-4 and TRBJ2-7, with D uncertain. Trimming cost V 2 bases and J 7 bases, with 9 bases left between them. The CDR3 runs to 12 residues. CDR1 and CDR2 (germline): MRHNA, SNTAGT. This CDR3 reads CASSDRAPEQYF. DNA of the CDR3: TGTGCCAGCAGTGACAGGGCACCAGAGCAGTACTTC.

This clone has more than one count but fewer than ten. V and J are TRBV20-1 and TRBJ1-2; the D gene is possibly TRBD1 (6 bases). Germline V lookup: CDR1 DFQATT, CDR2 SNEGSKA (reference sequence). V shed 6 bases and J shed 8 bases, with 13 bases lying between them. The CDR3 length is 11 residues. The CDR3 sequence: CSAVGGVGYTF. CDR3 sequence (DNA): TGCAGTGCCGTGGGGGGCGTCGGCTACACCTTC.

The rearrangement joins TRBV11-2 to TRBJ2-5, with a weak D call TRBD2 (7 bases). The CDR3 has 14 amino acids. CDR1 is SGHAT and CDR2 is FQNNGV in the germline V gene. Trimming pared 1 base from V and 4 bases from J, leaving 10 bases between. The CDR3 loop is CASSLVGGPETQYF. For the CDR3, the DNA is TGTGCCAGCAGCTTAGTGGGGGGGCCAGAGACCCAGTACTTC.

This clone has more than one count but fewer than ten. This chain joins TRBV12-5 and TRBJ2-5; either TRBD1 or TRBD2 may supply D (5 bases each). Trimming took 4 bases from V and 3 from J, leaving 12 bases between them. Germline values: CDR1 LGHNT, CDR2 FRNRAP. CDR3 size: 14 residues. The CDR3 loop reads CASGSLGDEETQYF. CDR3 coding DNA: TGTGCTAGTGGTTCCCTCGGGGACGAAGAGACCCAGTACTTC.

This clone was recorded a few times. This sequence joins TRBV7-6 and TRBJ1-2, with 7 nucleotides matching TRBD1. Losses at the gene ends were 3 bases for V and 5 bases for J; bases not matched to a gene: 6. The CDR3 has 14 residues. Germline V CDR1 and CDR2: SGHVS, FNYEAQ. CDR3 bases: TGTGCCAGCAGCTTCGGGACAGAAGGTTATGGCTACACCTTC. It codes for CASSFGTEGYGYTF.

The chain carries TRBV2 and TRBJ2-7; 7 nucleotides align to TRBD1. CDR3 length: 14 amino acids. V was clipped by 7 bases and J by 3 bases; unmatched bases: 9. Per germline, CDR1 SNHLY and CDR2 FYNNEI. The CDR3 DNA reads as TGTGCCAGCAATGCAGGGGGTTACTACTACGAGCAGTACTTC. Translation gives CASNAGGYYYEQYF.

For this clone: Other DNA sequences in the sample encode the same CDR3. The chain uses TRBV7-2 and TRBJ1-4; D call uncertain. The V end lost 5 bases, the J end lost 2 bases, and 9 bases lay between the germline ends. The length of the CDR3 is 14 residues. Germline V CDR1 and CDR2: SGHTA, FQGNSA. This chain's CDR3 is CASSPGSTNEKLFF. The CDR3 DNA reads TGTGCCAGCAGCCCCGGAAGCACTAATGAAAAACTGTTTTTT.

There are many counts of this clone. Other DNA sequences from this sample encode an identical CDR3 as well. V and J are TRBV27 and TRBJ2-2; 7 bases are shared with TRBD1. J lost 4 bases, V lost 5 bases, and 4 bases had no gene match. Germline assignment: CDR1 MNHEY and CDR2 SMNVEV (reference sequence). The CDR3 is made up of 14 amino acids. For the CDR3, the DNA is TGTGCCAGCAGTCCTCGACAGGGCACCGGGGAGCTGTTTTTT. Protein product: CASSPRQGTGELFF.

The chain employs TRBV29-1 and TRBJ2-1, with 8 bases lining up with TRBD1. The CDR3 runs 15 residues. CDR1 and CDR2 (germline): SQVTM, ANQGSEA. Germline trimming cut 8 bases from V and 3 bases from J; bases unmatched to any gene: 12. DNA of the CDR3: TGCAGCTTAATCACAGGGGGTAGTATCTACAATGAGCAGTTCTTC. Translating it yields CSLITGGSIYNEQFF.

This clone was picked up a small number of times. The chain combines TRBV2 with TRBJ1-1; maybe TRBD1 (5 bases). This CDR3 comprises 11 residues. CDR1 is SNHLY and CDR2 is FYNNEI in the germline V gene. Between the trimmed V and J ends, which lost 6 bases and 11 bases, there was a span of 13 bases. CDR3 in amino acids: CASRGDREAFF. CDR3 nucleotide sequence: TGTGCCAGCAGGGGGGACCGAGAGGCTTTCTTT.

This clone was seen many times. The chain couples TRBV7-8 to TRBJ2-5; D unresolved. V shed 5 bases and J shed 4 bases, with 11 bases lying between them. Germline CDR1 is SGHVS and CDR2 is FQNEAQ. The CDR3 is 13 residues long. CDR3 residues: CASSPRVLETQYF. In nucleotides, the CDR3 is TGTGCCAGCAGCCCCCGGGTGTTAGAGACCCAGTACTTC.

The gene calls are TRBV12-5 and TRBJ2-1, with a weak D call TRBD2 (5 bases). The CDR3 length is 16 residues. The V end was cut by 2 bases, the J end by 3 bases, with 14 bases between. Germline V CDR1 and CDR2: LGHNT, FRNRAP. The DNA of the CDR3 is TGTGCTAGTGGTTTGTCCAGCGGAGGAAGCTACAATGAGCAGTTCTTC. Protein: CASGLSSGGSYNEQFF.

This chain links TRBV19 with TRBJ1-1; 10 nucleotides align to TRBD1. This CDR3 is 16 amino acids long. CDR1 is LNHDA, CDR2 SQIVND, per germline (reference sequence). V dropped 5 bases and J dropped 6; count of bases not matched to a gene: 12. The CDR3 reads CASSVRQGAYAAEAFF. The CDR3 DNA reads TGTGCCAGTAGTGTTCGACAGGGGGCGTACGCGGCTGAAGCTTTCTTT.

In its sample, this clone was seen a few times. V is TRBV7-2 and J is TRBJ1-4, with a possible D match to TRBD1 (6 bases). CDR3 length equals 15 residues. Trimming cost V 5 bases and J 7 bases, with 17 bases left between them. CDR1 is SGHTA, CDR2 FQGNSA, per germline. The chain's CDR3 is CASSLGGRLAEKLFF. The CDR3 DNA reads TGTGCCAGCAGCCTAGGGGGGCGGCTGGCTGAAAAACTGTTTTTT.

The CDR3 DNA reads TGTGCCAGCAAGACAGTTGGCTACACCGGGGAGCTGTTTTTT. Amino acid sequence: CASKTVGYTGELFF. V gene TRBV10-3 combines with J gene TRBJ2-2; weak D call: TRBD1 (5 bases). There are 14 residues in the CDR3. Trimming took off 10 bases at V and 3 bases at J, with 15 bases between the two ends. In germline, CDR1 is ENHRY, CDR2 SYGVKD.

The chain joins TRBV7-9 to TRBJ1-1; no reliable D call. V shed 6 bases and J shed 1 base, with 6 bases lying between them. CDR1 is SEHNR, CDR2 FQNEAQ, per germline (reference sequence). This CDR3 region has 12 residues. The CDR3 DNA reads TGTGCCAGCAGACTTAAGAACACTGAAGCTTTCTTT. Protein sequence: CASRLKNTEAFF.

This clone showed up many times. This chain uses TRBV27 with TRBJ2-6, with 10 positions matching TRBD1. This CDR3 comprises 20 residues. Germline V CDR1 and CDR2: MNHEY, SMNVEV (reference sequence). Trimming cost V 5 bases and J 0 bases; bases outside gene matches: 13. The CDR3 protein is CASSPTLGTGAGSGANVLTF. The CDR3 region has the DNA TGTGCCAGCAGTCCCACCCTAGGGACAGGGGCCGGCTCTGGGGCCAACGTCCTGACTTTC.

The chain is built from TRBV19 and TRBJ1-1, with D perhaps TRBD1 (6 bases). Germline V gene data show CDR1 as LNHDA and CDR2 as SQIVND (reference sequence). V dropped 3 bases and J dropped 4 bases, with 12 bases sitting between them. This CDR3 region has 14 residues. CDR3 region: CASSIRGGTTEAFF. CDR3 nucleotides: TGTGCCAGTAGTATTCGGGGGGGCACCACTGAAGCTTTCTTT.

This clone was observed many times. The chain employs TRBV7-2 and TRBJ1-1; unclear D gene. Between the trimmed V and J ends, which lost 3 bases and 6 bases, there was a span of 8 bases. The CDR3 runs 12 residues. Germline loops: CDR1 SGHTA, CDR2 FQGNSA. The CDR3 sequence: CASSLSRAEAFF. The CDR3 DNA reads TGTGCCAGCAGCTTGAGTCGCGCTGAAGCTTTCTTT. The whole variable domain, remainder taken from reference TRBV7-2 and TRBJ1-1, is GAGVSQSPSNKVTEKGKDVELRCDPISGHTALYWYRQSLGQGLEFLIYFQGNSAPDKSGLPSDRFSAERTGGSVSTLTIQRTQQEDSAVYLCASSLSRAEAFFGQGTRLTVV.

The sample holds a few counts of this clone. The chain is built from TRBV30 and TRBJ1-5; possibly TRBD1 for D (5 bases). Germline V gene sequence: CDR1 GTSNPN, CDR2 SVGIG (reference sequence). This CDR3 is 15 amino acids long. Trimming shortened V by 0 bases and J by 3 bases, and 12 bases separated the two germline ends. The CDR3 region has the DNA TGTGCCTGGAGTGTTGGGGCTCTCCTCAATCAGCCCCAGCATTTT. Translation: CAWSVGALLNQPQHF. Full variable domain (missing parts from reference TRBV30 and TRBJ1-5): SQTIHQWPATLVQPVGSPLSLECTVEGTSNPNLYWYRQAAGRGLQLLFYSVGIGQISSEVPQNLSASRPQDRQFILSSKKLLLSDSGFYLCAWSVGALLNQPQHFGDGTRLSIL.

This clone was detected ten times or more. CDR3 DNA: TGTGCCAGCAGCTTTAGGCTGACTAGCGGAAAAGAGACCCAGTACTTC. This translates into CASSFRLTSGKETQYF. The chain uses TRBV7-2 and TRBJ2-5; TRBD2 agrees at 9 bases. From germline, CDR1 is SGHTA and CDR2 FQGNSA. The ends lost 3 bases at V and 3 bases at J; junction bases unmatched: 8. This CDR3 contains 16 residues.